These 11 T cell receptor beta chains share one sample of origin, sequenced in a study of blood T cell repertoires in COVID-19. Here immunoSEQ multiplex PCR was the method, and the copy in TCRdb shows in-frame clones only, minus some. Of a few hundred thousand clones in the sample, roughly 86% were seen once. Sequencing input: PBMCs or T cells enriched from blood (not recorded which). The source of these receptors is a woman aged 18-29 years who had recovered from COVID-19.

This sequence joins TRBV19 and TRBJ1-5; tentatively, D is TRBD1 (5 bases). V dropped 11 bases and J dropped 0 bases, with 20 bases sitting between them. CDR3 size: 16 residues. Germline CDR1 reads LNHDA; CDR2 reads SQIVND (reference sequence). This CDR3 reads CAAQGGGADSNQPQHF. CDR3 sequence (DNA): TGTGCCGCCCAGGGTGGCGGAGCCGATAGCAATCAGCCCCAGCATTTT.

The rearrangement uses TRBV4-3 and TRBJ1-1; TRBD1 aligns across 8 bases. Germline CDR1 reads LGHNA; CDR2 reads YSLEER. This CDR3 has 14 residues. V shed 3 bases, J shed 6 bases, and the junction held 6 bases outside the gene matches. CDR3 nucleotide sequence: TGCGCCAGCAGCCAGGACAGGGTCGGGCCTGAAGCTTTCTTT. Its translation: CASSQDRVGPEAFF.

CDR3 in DNA: TGTGCCAGCAGCCCCGGGTCTTTAGAGGGCAATCAGCCCCAGCATTTT. Protein product: CASSPGSLEGNQPQHF. V usage is TRBV28 and J usage is TRBJ1-5; D is uncertain. The germline gives CDR1 MDHEN, CDR2 SYDVKM. CDR3 size: 16 residues. The V end was cut by 6 bases, the J end by 2 bases, with 17 bases between.

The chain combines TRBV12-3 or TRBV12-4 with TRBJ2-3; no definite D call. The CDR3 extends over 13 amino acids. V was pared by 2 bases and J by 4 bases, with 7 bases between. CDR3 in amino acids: CASSLSRADTQYF. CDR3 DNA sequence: TGTGCCAGCAGTTTATCGAGAGCAGATACGCAGTATTTT.

CDR3 protein: CASSQGQGRGTEAFF. Here the CDR3 DNA reads TGCGCCAGCAGCCAAGGACAGGGCAGGGGAACTGAAGCTTTCTTT. The V gene is TRBV4-1, the J gene TRBJ1-1, with TRBD1 identical over 7 bases. Germline CDR1 is MGHRA and CDR2 is YSYEKL. This CDR3 region has 15 residues. The V segment lost 1 base and the J segment 5 bases; nucleotides outside the gene matches: 7.

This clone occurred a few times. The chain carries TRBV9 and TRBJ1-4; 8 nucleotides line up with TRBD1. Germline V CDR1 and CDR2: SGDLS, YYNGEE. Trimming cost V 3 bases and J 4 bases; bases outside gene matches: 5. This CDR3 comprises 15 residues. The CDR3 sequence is CASSGQTGVNEKLFF. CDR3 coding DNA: TGTGCCAGCAGCGGTCAGACAGGGGTTAATGAAAAACTGTTTTTT.

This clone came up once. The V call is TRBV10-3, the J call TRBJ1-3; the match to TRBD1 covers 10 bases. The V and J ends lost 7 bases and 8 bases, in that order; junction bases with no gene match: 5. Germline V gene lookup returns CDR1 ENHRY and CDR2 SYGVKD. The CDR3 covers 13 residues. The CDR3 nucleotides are TGTGCCATCACCGGGACAGGGGACGACACCATATATTTT. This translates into CAITGTGDDTIYF.

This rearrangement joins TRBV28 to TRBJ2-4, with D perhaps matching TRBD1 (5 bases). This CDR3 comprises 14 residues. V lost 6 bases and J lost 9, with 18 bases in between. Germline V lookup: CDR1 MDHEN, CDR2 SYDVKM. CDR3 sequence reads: CASRVGVLRGIQYF. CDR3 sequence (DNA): TGTGCCAGCAGGGTAGGGGTCCTCCGAGGCATTCAGTACTTC.

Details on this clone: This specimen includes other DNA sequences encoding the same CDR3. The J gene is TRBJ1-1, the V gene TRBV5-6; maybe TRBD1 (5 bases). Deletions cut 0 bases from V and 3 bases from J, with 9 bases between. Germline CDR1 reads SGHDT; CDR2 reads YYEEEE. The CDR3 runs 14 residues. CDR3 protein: CASSLAGRDTEAFF. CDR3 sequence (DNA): TGTGCCAGCAGCTTGGCCGGCAGGGACACTGAAGCTTTCTTT.

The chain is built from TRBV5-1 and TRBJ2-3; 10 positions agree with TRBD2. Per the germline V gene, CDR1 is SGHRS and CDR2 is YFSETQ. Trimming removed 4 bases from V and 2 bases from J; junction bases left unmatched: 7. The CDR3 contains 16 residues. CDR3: CASSLGSGRATDTQYF. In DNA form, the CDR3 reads TGCGCCAGCAGCCTAGGGAGCGGGAGGGCCACAGATACGCAGTATTTT.

In DNA form, the CDR3 reads TGTGCCAGCTCACGAATAACCCCTAGGAAGACTGAAGCTTTCTTT. Its protein product is CASSRITPRKTEAFF. The chain is built from TRBV6-5 and TRBJ1-1; D remains unclear. The V end lost 8 bases, the J end lost 5 bases, and 21 bases lay between the germline ends. Germline lookup yields CDR1 MNHEY and CDR2 SVGAGI. The CDR3 spans 15 residues.